Shown below are 16 T cell receptor beta chains from a single sample sequenced in a study of cytomegalovirus exposure and HLA in healthy donors. With 60 Vbeta and 13 Jbeta primers, the PCR was carried out. Clones were read by immunoSEQ multiplex PCR, and TCRdb kept only the in-frame ones, dropping some. Of about 200,000 clones in the sample, roughly 85% were seen once. The material sequenced was PBMCs. These receptors were obtained from a woman under 30 in good health and CMV-seronegative.

This chain links TRBV20-1 with TRBJ1-5, with TRBD1 matching over 7 bases. The germline V gene encodes CDR1 DFQATT and CDR2 SNEGSKA (reference sequence). The CDR3 length is 10 residues. The V gene end was trimmed by 5 bases and the J gene end by 9 bases; junction bases not matched to a gene: 1. CDR3 nucleotides: TGCAGTGCTGGGGACAGGCCCCAGCATTTT. This encodes CSAGDRPQHF.

The chain employs TRBV28 and TRBJ1-5; TRBD1 aligns across 11 bases. The V gene's germline CDR1 is MDHEN and CDR2 SYDVKM. This CDR3 is built from 16 residues. Trimming at V came to 9 bases and at J to 0 bases, leaving 7 bases not matched to a gene. The CDR3 is CASATGTGGSNQPQHF. The CDR3 nucleotides read TGTGCCAGTGCTACCGGGACAGGGGGTAGCAATCAGCCCCAGCATTTT.

The V and J genes are TRBV10-3 and TRBJ1-5; a weak D match, TRBD1 (6 bases). In germline, CDR1 is ENHRY, CDR2 SYGVKD. The CDR3 consists of 13 residues. Trimming pared 8 bases from V and 7 bases from J, leaving 15 bases between. The CDR3 protein is CAIAGGDKQPQHF. The CDR3 DNA reads TGTGCCATCGCAGGTGGGGACAAACAGCCCCAGCATTTT.

The chain employs TRBV27 and TRBJ1-1; D is ambiguous. Germline V gene data show CDR1 as MNHEY and CDR2 as SMNVEV (reference sequence). The CDR3 spans 15 residues. V was pared by 0 bases and J by 5 bases, with 13 bases between. The DNA for the CDR3 is TGTGCCAGCAGTTTATCGCGGGAATGGTGGACTGAAGCTTTCTTT. Translation: CASSLSREWWTEAFF.

The chain combines TRBV10-3 with TRBJ1-2; 8 nucleotides match TRBD1. This CDR3 is built from 14 residues. V shed 5 bases, J shed 3 bases, and the junction held 5 bases outside the gene matches. Germline V gene data show CDR1 as ENHRY and CDR2 as SYGVKD. The CDR3 loop is CAISPGQGYYGYTF. The CDR3 bases are TGTGCCATCAGTCCAGGACAGGGCTACTATGGCTACACCTTC.

The gene calls are TRBV5-5 and TRBJ2-7; TRBD1 might be the D (5 bases). The CDR3 covers 14 residues. V was cut by 1 base and J by 0 bases, with 8 bases left in between. The germline CDR1 and CDR2 sequences are SGHKS and YYEKEE (reference sequence). This chain's CDR3 is CASSLLQGSYEQYF. For the CDR3, the DNA is TGTGCCAGCAGCTTGCTTCAGGGCTCCTACGAGCAGTACTTC.

This clone occurred a few times. The gene calls are TRBV28 and TRBJ1-1, with D maybe TRBD1 (5 bases). Per germline, CDR1 MDHEN and CDR2 SYDVKM. The CDR3 loop spans 11 amino acids. Trimming removed 6 bases from V and 11 bases from J, with 13 bases in between. The CDR3 region has the DNA TGTGCCAGCAGGGAAGGCAGGGATGCTTTCTTT. The encoded protein is CASREGRDAFF.

On this clone itself: The sample has other DNA sequences that encode this CDR3 too. This rearrangement joins TRBV6-5 to TRBJ1-2; TRBD1 matches at 7 bases. The CDR3 contains 14 residues. Losses at the gene ends were 0 bases for V and 5 bases for J; bases not matched to a gene: 3. The germline V gene has CDR1 MNHEY and CDR2 SVGAGI. The CDR3 here is CASSYSTGLYGYTF. The CDR3 DNA reads TGTGCCAGCAGTTACTCGACAGGGTTATATGGCTACACCTTC.

J is TRBJ2-7 and V is TRBV11-2; the D gene is possibly TRBD1 (5 bases). The CDR3 loop spans 19 amino acids. Trimming left V 8 bases short and J 4 bases short, with 33 bases between. Germline V gene data show CDR1 as SGHAT and CDR2 as FQNNGV. CDR3 sequence reads: CASFGLGELTGSLRYEQYF. CDR3 sequence (DNA): TGTGCCAGCTTCGGTCTTGGCGAACTTACAGGATCACTTCGTTACGAGCAGTACTTC.

This chain links TRBV27 with TRBJ2-3, with a possible D match to TRBD2 (6 bases). This CDR3 is 16 amino acids long. Germline V gene data show CDR1 as MNHEY and CDR2 as SMNVEV (reference sequence). The V and J ends lost 1 base and 3 bases respectively, with 14 bases between them. The CDR3 DNA sequence: TGTGCCAGCAGTTTATACGGCTTTGGGGGGACAGATACGCAGTATTTT. This sequence encodes CASSLYGFGGTDTQYF.

The J gene is TRBJ2-5, the V gene TRBV9; TRBD1 might be the D (6 bases). The J call may be incorrect, as the DNA end agrees better with TRBJ2-7. The CDR3 is made up of 14 amino acids. The germline gives CDR1 SGDLS, CDR2 YYNGEE. CDR3 residues: CASSVGRGHYEQYF. The CDR3 nucleotides read TGTGCCAGCAGCGTAGGCAGGGGCCACTACGAGCAGTACTTC.

Turning to this clone: An end of the junction differs from the germline gene, which may be a read error. This sequence joins TRBV4-3 and TRBJ2-1; D might be TRBD2 (6 bases). The germline V gene encodes CDR1 LGHNA and CDR2 YSLEER. The CDR3 runs to 14 residues. CDR3 residues: CASSREGGYSEQFF. The CDR3 DNA reads as TGCGCCAGCAGCCGTGAGGGAGGCTACAGTGAGCAGTTCTTC.

The chain employs TRBV5-4 and TRBJ2-5, with 8 bases that match TRBD1. The end of the DNA fits TRBJ2-7 better, so the J call may be wrong. CDR1 and CDR2 (germline): SGHNT, YYREEE (reference sequence). The CDR3 is made up of 15 amino acids. The CDR3 here is CASSQRTGSSYEQYF. The CDR3 bases are TGTGCCAGCAGCCAACGGACAGGGAGCTCCTACGAGCAGTACTTC.

The gene calls are TRBV6-1 and TRBJ2-1, with TRBD2 identical over 8 bases. In germline, CDR1 is MNHNS, CDR2 SASEGT. The CDR3 has 16 residues. The V and J ends lost 2 bases and 9 bases, in that order; junction bases with no gene match: 12. CDR3 region: CASSEMGLAGLCEQFF. In nucleotides, the CDR3 is TGTGCCAGCAGTGAAATGGGTTTAGCGGGGCTGTGTGAGCAGTTCTTC.

This chain uses TRBV9 with TRBJ2-2; 9 bases map to TRBD1. Per the germline V gene, CDR1 is SGDLS and CDR2 is YYNGEE. This CDR3 region has 16 residues. Germline trimming cut 0 bases from V and 7 bases from J; bases unmatched to any gene: 7. CDR3: CASSVAGTGSGGELFF. The CDR3 nucleotides read TGTGCCAGCAGCGTAGCCGGGACAGGGAGCGGCGGGGAGCTGTTTTTT.

The table lists this clone with a count of one. The DNA of the CDR3 is TGTGCCAGCAGTTTAATGTCAGGGAGGGGCTATGGCTACACCTTC. This translates into CASSLMSGRGYGYTF. J is TRBJ1-2 and V is TRBV28; possibly TRBD1 for D (5 bases). Trimming stripped 2 bases from V and 4 bases from J, with 14 bases between. The CDR3 length is 15 residues. Germline CDR1 and CDR2: MDHEN and SYDVKM.